This is a list of T cell receptor beta chains from one sample in a study of shared clonotypes between healthy human individuals. Assay used: immunoSEQ multiplex PCR; TCRdb lists only in-frame clones, some missing. The table lists about 480,000 clones, 79% of them singletons. Sequencing was carried out using PBMCs. Every receptor here comes from a woman in her thirties or forties in good health. Some clones in this sample may be carry-over from other donors' samples. CDR3s include the opening cysteine and the closing phenylalanine or tryptophan. Fields, in order: J gene, V gene, D gene, clone size, CDR3 protein, CDR3 DNA. A D gene is named only where the DNA matches it firmly. Where a row states a size, it is once, few, many or the class of an expanded clone; other rows omit it.

TRBJ2-1	TRBV30	NA	medium-sized	CAWSDTSPEQFF	TGTGCCTGGAGTGACACGAGCCCTGAGCAGTTCTTC
TRBJ2-7	TRBV7-2	NA	few	CASSPQRTSYEQYF	TGTGCCAGCAGCCCACAGAGAACCAGCTACGAGCAGTACTTC
TRBJ2-3	TRBV9	TRBD2	NA	CASSAGLAGGVVDTQYF	TGTGCCAGCAGCGCCGGACTAGCGGGAGGGGTGGTAGATACGCAGTATTTT
TRBJ1-1	TRBV7-3	TRBD1	NA	CASSPGGQPTEAFF	TGTGCCAGCAGCCCGGGGGGACAGCCCACTGAAGCTTTCTTT
TRBJ2-3	TRBV15	NA	NA	CATSRGGSTDTQYF	TGTGCCACCAGCAGAGGGGGGAGCACAGATACGCAGTATTTT
TRBJ2-7	TRBV29-1	NA	NA	CSVGRASSYEQYF	TGCAGCGTTGGACGGGCGAGCTCCTACGAGCAGTACTTC
TRBJ2-3	TRBV10-1	NA	once	CASSLGPRTDTQYF	TGCGCCAGCAGTCTGGGCCCCCGGACAGATACGCAGTATTTT
TRBJ2-1	TRBV7-2	NA	NA	CASSSARSGGGGGNEQFF	TGTGCCAGCAGCTCCGCCAGATCGGGAGGCGGAGGGGGCAATGAGCAGTTCTTC
TRBJ2-2	TRBV4-1	NA	NA	CASSQDRAGANTGELFF	TGCGCCAGCAGCCAAGATCGAGCGGGCGCGAACACCGGGGAGCTGTTTTTT
TRBJ2-2	TRBV10-3	NA	NA	CAISAGLLGELFF	TGTGCCATCAGTGCGGGCCTTCTCGGGGAGCTGTTTTTT
TRBJ2-3	TRBV19	NA	once	CASSPIATSSTDTQYF	TGTGCCAGTAGTCCGATCGCAACAAGTAGCACAGATACGCAGTATTTT
TRBJ2-3	TRBV7-3	NA	NA	CASSLSGTSTDTQYF	TGTGCCAGCAGCTTAAGCGGGACAAGCACAGATACGCAGTATTTT
TRBJ2-3	TRBV29-1	TRBD2	NA	CSGAGGEGADTQYF	TGCAGCGGTGCGGGAGGGGAGGGCGCGGATACGCAGTATTTT